Listed below are T cell receptor beta chains from one sample, sequenced in a study of T cell responses to AZD1222 COVID-19 vaccine. The protocol was immunoSEQ multiplex PCR, while the TCRdb copy is restricted to in-frame clones and leaves out a portion. This sample has fewer than 120,000 clones, with around 81% found just once. Material: peripheral blood, obtained on day 0 of AZD1222 vaccination. The receptor set was obtained from an adult in good health. Both conserved end residues are trimmed from each CDR3. Clone sizes are given selectively: once, few, many, or a class where the clone is expanded.

size	V	J	CDR3
once	TRBV2	TRBJ1-1	ASSELTGNMNTEAF
-	TRBV28	TRBJ2-1	ATGGLGVGKTNEQF
once	TRBV5-1	TRBJ2-3	ASSGTDRTDTQY
-	TRBV5-5	TRBJ1-1	ASSRDEDSSF
-	TRBV6-2/TRBV6-3	TRBJ2-2	ASSYRTGELF
-	TRBV7-6	TRBJ2-2	ASSLESASVTGELF
few	TRBV5-6	TRBJ2-2	ASSLRSGVNTGELF
-	TRBV7-2	TRBJ1-1	ASSLETGLYTEAF
-	TRBV19	TRBJ2-5	ASSIAAQETQY
-	TRBV9	TRBJ1-4	ASSLGGRTNEKLF